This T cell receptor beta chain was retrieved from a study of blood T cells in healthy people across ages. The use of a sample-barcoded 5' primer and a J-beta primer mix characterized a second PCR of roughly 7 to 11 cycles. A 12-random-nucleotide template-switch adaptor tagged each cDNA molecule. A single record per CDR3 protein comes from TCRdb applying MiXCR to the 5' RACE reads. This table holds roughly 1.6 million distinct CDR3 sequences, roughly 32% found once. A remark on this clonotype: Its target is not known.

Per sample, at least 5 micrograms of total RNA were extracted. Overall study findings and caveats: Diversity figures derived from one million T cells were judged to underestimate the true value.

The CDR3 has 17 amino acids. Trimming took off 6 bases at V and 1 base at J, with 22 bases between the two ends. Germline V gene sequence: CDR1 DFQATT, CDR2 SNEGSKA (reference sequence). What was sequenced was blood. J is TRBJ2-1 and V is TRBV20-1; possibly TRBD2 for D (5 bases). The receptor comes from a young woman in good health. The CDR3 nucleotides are TGCAGTGCCCTCCGCTCGGCGGGTCGGAGATCCTACAATGAGCAGTTCTTC. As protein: CSALRSAGRRSYNEQFF.